This T cell receptor (beta chain) is from a study of CD8 T cells in Susac syndrome (dated by TCRdb to between 2018 and 2020). For the study in its entirety: Repertoire sequencing was used to test whether CD8+ T cell activation and differentiation in Susac syndrome was antigen driven. Overall study results and their limits: The number of individuals in the TCR sequencing and HLA analysis was acknowledged as relatively small.

At the junction V is shortened by 5 bases and J by 11 bases, with 15 bases in between. The cysteine opens and the phenylalanine closes a CDR3 of 13 amino acids. Solely the CDR3 DNA is kept, with 39 bases framed from the first base. Peripheral blood CD8+ and CD4+ T cells from healthy donors, Susac syndrome patients and multiple sclerosis patients were profiled by high-throughput TCR beta sequencing. The multiple sclerosis controls were treatment-naive patients who had stable or active relapsing-remitting disease and met the revised McDonald criteria. Bulk CD8+ and CD4+ T cells were purified magnetically by negative isolation, whereas CD8+ TEMRA cells were enriched by FACS. Blood was drawn into EDTA tubes, processed within 24 hours, and PBMCs were isolated by density gradient centrifugation. PBMCs intended for TCR sequencing were cryopreserved in liquid nitrogen and thawed later in a water bath at 37 degrees C. The sorted or isolated CD4+, CD8+ and CD8+ TEMRA cells reached a purity of at least 90%.

Comment on this clonotype: Its cognate antigen has yet to be identified. No base qualities exist here, and no much larger clone lies one base off it.

RNA was extracted with the RNeasy kit and roughly 0.45 to 1 ug was reverse transcribed using random hexamers. TCR beta CDR3 regions were amplified with the immunoSEQ multiplex PCR assay covering 54 Vbeta and 13 Jbeta segments. PCR amplification bias was corrected by using a synthetic template baseline for primer optimization and computational correction. The original pipeline was this. Only productive sequences were kept, with reads annotated to V, D and J genes according to IMGT and analyzed in immunoSEQ Analyzer. Clonality was calculated as one minus the Shannon entropy normalized by log2 of the number of productive unique sequences. For each patient and control, public and private clones were evaluated among the 100 most prevalent clones. Susac-specific clones were defined as absent from healthy and MS cohorts, around 980 published viral clones and other ImmuneACCESS disease sequences. Using fastp trimming at Q25 and MiXCR clonotype assembly, TCRdb reanalyzed the public sequencing data and kept in-frame beta chains. Under each unique CDR3 protein, matching rows form one entry showing the most common genes and DNA. These V and J calls are TCRdb output, not the study's own analysis. Recorded for this sample are 150,000 to 200,000 distinct CDR3 sequences; approximately 94% of them occurred a single time. The ten largest clones add up to about 0.1% of the sample.

Sample: CD4+ T cells from PBMCs. The TCR originated in a human donor with multiple sclerosis. Here the chain combines TRBV12-3 or TRBV12-4 and TRBJ1-4, with the D gene not clear enough to name. The DNA sequence is TGTGCCAGCAGTCCCGGACCTCGTGGGAAACTGTTTTTT. This codes for CASSPGPRGKLFF.